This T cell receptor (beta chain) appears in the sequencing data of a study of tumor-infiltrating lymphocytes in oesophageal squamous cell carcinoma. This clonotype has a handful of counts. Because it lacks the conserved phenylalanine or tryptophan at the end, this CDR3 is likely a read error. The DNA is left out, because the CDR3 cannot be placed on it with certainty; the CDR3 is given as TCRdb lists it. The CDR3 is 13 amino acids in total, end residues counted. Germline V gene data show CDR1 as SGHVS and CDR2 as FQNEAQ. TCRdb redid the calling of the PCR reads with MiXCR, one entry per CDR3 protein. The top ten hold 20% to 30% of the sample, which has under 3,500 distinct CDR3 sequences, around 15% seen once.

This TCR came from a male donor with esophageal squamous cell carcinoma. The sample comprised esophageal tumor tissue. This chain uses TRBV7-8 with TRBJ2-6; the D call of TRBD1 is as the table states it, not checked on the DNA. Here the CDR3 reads CASSVSGGQFFGA.